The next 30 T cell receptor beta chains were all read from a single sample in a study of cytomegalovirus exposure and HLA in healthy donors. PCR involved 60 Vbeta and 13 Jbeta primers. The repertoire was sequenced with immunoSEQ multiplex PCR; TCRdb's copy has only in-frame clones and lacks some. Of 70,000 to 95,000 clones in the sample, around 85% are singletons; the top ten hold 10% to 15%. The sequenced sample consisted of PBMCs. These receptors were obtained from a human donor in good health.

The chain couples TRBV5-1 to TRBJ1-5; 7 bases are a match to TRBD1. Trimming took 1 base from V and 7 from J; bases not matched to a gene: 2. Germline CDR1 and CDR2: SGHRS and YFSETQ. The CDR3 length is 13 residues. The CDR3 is CASSLTGVQPQHF. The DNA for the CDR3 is TGCGCCAGCAGCTTGACAGGGGTCCAGCCCCAGCATTTT.

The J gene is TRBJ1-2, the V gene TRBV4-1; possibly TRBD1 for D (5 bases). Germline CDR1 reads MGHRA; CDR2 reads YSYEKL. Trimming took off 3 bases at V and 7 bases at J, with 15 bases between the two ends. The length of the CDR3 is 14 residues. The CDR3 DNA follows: TGCGCCAGCAGCCACGCTGGGGGGAGGGCTGGCTACACCTTC. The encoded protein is CASSHAGGRAGYTF.

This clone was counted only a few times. This chain's CDR3 is CASSLDSGGGYGEQYF. The DNA of the CDR3 is TGTGCCAGCAGCTTAGACAGTGGCGGGGGGTATGGGGAGCAGTACTTC. This chain connects TRBV7-8 to TRBJ2-7; TRBD2 matches 8 bases. CDR3 length: 16 amino acids. Per germline, CDR1 SGHVS and CDR2 FQNEAQ. V was clipped by 1 base and J by 7 bases; unmatched bases: 12.

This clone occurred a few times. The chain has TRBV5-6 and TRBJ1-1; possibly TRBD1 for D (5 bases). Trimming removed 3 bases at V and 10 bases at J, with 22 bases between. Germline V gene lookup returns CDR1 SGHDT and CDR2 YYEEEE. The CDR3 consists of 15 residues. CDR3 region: CASSYQPGLESGAFF. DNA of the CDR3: TGTGCCAGCAGCTACCAGCCGGGACTCGAGTCGGGAGCTTTCTTT.

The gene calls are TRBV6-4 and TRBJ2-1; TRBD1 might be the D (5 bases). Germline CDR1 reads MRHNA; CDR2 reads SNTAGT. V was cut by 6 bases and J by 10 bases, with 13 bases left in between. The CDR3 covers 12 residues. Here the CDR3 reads CASSNSGREQFF. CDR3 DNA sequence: TGTGCCAGCAGCAATTCAGGGCGGGAGCAGTTCTTC.

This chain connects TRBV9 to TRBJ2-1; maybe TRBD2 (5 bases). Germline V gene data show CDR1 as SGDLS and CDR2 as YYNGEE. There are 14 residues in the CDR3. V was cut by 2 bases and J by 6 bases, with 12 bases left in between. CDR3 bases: TGTGCCAGCAGCGTTCCGACGGGGTCCAATGAGCAGTTCTTC. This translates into CASSVPTGSNEQFF.

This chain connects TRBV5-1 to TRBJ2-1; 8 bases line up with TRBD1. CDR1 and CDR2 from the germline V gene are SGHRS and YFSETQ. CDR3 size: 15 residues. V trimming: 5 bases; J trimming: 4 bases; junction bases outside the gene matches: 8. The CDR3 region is CASRLTGTGYNEQFF. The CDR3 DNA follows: TGCGCCAGCAGACTGACAGGGACAGGATACAATGAGCAGTTCTTC.

The CDR3 region is CASSDWGDTGELFF. In DNA, the CDR3 is TGTGCCAGCAGTGATTGGGGGGACACCGGGGAGCTGTTTTTT. This sequence joins TRBV2 and TRBJ2-2; D is perhaps TRBD2 (6 bases). The CDR3 spans 14 residues. Trimming took off 3 bases at V and 3 bases at J, with 8 bases between the two ends. CDR1 and CDR2 (germline): SNHLY, FYNNEI.

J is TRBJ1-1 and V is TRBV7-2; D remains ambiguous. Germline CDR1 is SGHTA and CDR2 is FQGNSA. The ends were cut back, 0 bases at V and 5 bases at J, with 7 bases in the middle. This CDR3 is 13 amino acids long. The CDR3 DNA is TGTGCCAGCAGCTTAGCGCCGGGTACTGAAGCTTTCTTT. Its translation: CASSLAPGTEAFF.

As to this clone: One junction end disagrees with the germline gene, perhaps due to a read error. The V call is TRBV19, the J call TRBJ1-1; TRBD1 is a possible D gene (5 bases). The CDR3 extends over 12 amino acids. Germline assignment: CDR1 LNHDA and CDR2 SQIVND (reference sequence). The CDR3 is CATGLGNPEAFF. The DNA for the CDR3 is TGTGCCACAGGGTTAGGGAACCCTGAAGCTTTCTTT.

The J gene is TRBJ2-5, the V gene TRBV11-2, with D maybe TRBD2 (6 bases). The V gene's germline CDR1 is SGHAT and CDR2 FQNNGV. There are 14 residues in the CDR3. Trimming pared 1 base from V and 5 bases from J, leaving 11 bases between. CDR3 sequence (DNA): TGTGCCAGCAGCTTAGCCTGGGACTCCGAGACCCAGTACTTC. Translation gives CASSLAWDSETQYF.

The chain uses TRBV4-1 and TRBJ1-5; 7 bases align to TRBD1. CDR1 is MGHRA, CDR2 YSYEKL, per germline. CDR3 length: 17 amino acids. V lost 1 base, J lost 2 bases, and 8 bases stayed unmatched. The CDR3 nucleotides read TGCGCCAGCAGCCAAGGGGCAGGGGGTACAGGCAATCAGCCCCAGCATTTT. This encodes CASSQGAGGTGNQPQHF.

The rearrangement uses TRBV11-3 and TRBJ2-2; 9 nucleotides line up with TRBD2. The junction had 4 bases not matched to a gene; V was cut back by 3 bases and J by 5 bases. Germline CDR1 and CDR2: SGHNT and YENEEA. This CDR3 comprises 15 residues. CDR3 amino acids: CASSFGGGATGELFF. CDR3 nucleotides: TGTGCCAGCAGCTTCGGCGGGGGGGCTACCGGGGAGCTGTTTTTT.

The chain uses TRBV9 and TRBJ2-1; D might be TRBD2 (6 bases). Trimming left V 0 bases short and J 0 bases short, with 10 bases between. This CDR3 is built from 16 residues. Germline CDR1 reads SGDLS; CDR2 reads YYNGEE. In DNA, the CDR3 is TGTGCCAGCAGCGTAGGGGCGGACTACTCCTACAATGAGCAGTTCTTC. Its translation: CASSVGADYSYNEQFF.

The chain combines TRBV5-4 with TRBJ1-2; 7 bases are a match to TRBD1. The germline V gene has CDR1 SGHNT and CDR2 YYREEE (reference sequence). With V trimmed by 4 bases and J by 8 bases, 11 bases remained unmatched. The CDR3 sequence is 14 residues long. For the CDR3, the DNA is TGTGCCAGCAGCGATGGGACAGCCATTGGAGGCTACACCTTC. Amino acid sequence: CASSDGTAIGGYTF.

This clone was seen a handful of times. The CDR3 loop is CASSRGTGGQSPLHF. DNA for the CDR3: TGTGCCAGCAGCCGCGGGACAGGTGGCCAATCACCCCTCCACTTT. This chain links TRBV6-5 with TRBJ1-6, with 8 bases aligning to TRBD1. Trimming cost V 6 bases and J 10 bases; bases outside gene matches: 11. This CDR3 contains 15 residues. Germline V gives CDR1 MNHEY, CDR2 SVGAGI.

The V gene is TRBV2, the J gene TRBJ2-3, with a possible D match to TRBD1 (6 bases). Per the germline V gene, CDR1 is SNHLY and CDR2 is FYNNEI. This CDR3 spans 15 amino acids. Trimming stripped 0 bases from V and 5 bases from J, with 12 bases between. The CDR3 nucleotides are TGTGCCAGCAGTGAAGCCCTATGGGGGCGAGATACGCAGTATTTT. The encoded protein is CASSEALWGRDTQYF.

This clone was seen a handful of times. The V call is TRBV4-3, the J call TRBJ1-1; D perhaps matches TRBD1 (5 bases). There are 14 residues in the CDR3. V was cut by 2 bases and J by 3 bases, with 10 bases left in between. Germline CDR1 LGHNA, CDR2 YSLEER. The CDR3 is CASSQKGPDTEAFF. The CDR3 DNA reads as TGCGCCAGCAGCCAAAAGGGGCCGGACACTGAAGCTTTCTTT.

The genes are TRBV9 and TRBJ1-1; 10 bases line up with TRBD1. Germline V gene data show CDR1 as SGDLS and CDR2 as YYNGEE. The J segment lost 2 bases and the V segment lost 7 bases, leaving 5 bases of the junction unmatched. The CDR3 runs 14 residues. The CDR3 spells CASDGTGDNTEAFF. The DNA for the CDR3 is TGTGCCAGCGACGGGACAGGGGATAACACTGAAGCTTTCTTT.

In DNA form, the CDR3 reads TGTGCCAGCAGTGGTACCGGGACAGGGAACACTGAAGCTTTCTTT. This codes for CASSGTGTGNTEAFF. The rearrangement uses TRBV6-5 and TRBJ1-1, with 8 bases matching TRBD1. Trimming cost V 5 bases and J 1 base; bases outside gene matches: 6. This CDR3 is 15 amino acids long. Germline assignment: CDR1 MNHEY and CDR2 SVGAGI.

CDR3 bases: TGTGCCAGCAGCCTGACAGTGATGAACACTGAAGCTTTCTTT. This sequence encodes CASSLTVMNTEAFF. The chain is built from TRBV21-1 and TRBJ1-1; no DNA check was done on the table's D call, TRBD1. TRBV21-1 is a documented pseudogene. The CDR3 runs to 14 residues.

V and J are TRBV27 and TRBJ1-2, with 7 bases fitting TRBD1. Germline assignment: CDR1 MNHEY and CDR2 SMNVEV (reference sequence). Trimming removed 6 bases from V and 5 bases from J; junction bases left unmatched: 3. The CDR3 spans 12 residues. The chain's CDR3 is CASRGTAYGYTF. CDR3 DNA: TGTGCCAGCAGGGGGACAGCTTATGGCTACACCTTC.

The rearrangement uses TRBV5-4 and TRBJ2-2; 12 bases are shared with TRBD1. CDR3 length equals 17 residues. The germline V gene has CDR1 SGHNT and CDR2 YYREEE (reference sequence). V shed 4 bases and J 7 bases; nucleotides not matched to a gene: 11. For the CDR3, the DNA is TGTGCCAGCAGCCGGGGGGGGACAGGGGGCTTTGGCGGGGAGCTGTTTTTT. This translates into CASSRGGTGGFGGELFF.

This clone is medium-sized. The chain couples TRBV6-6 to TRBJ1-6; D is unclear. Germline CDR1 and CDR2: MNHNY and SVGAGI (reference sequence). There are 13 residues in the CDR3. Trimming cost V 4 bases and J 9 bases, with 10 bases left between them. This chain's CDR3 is CASSSSTGSPLHF. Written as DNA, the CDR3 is TGTGCCAGCAGTTCATCTACTGGTTCACCCCTCCACTTT.

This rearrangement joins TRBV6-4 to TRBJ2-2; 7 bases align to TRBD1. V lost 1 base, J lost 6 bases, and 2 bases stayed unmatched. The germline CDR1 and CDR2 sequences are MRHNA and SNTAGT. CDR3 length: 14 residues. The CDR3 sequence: CASSDWTGAGELFF. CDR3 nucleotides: TGTGCCAGCAGTGACTGGACAGGTGCCGGGGAGCTGTTTTTT.

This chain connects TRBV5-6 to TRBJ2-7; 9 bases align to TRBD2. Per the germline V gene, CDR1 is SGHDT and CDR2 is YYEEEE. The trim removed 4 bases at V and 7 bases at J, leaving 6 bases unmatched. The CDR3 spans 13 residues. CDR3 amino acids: CASSTTSGPEQYF. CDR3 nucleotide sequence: TGTGCCAGCAGCACTACTAGCGGGCCGGAGCAGTACTTC. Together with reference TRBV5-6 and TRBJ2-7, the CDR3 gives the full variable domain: DAGVTQSPTHLIKTRGQQVTLRCSPKSGHDTVSWYQQALGQGPQFIFQYYEEEERQRGNFPDRFSGHQFPNYSSELNVNALLLGDSALYLCASSTTSGPEQYFGPGTRLTVT.

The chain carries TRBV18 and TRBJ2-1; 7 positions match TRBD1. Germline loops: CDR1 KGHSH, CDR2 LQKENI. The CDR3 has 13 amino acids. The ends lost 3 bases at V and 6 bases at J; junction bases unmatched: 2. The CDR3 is CASSPGQINEQFF. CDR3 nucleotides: TGTGCCAGCTCACCGGGACAGATCAATGAGCAGTTCTTC. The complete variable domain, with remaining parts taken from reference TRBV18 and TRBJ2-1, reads NAGVMQNPRHLVRRRGQEARLRCSPMKGHSHVYWYRQLPEEGLKFMVYLQKENIIDESGMPKERFSAEFPKEGPSILRIQQVVRGDSAAYFCASSPGQINEQFFGPGTRLTVL.

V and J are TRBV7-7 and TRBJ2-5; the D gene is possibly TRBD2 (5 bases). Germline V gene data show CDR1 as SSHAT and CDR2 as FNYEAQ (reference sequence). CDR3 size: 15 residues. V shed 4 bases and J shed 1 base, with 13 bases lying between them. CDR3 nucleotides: TGTGCCAGCAGCTCCCTGGCGGGCCGCCAAGAGACCCAGTACTTC. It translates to CASSSLAGRQETQYF. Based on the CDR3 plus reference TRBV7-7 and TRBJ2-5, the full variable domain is GAGVSQSPRYKVTKRGQDVTLRCDPISSHATLYWYQQALGQGPEFLTYFNYEAQPDKSGLPSDRFSAERPEGSISTLTIQRTEQRDSAMYRCASSSLAGRQETQYFGPGTRLLVL.

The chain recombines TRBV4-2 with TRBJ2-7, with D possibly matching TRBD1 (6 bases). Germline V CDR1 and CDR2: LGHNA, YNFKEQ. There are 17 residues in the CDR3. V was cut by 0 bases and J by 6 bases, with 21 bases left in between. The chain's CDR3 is CASSQDPGEKWNAEQYF. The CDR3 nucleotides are TGTGCCAGCAGCCAAGATCCAGGGGAAAAATGGAATGCCGAGCAGTACTTC.

CDR3 region: CASSLAGQRETQYF. In nucleotides, the CDR3 is TGTGCCAGCAGCTTAGCAGGACAGCGGGAGACCCAGTACTTC. This chain joins TRBV7-2 and TRBJ2-5, with D perhaps matching TRBD1 (6 bases). Germline CDR1 reads SGHTA; CDR2 reads FQGNSA. The CDR3 has 14 residues. V lost 0 bases and J lost 5, with 10 bases in between.